Described below is a single T cell receptor beta chain sequence and its context. In its sample, this clonotype was seen a few times. No cognate antigen has been identified for it. The junction departs from the called germline gene at one end, perhaps through a read error. These data come from a study of T cells in Graves' hyperthyroidism and ophthalmopathy (dated by TCRdb to the late 2010s). For the wider study: Peripheral blood was sampled at the time of initial diagnosis, prior to any treatment. In addition, the study compared T-cell repertoires in thyroid tissue and in blood from six Graves' hyperthyroidism patients. The 75 to 100 discovery patients were divided at random into training and test sets in a 7:3 ratio. A discovery cohort of 95 to 100 patients, 43 with Graves' ophthalmopathy and about 58 with stable Graves' hyperthyroidism, was used to find distinguishing TCR V-J signatures. After blood sampling, hyperthyroidism patients were treated with methimazole at a starting dose of 30 mg daily, and ophthalmopathy patients were treated with high-dose intravenous methylprednisolone. Whether ophthalmopathy could be predicted prospectively was tested in an independent validation cohort made up of some 20 hyperthyroidism patients plus 17 patients who later progressed to ophthalmopathy. TCR Vbeta CDR3 sequencing of some 140 peripheral blood samples (roughly 43 ophthalmopathy, 70 to 85 hyperthyroidism and some 17 progressor patients) is reported in the paper. The study at large found these results: No statistical method was used to set the sample size in advance, and investigators knew the group allocation. Most expanded thyroid clonotypes (frequency above 0.001) were also detected in blood, suggesting blood repertoires may reflect thyroid immune responses. During validation, the model predicted progression to ophthalmopathy a median of about 5.9 months ahead of onset, with more than 60% sensitivity and around 72% specificity. In cross-validation, a model built on a 13 V-J signature told ophthalmopathy apart from stable hyperthyroidism with 87.88% sensitivity and about 81% specificity, and in testing the same model reached 80%/75%.

The TCR beta CDR3 regions were amplified from the RNA transcripts. For the first round of RT-PCR on the TCR CDR3, the HTBI primer set was used together with the Qiagen OneStep RT-PCR kit. Libraries were constructed in a second round of multiplex PCR, after which size selection and purification were carried out. Libraries were sequenced paired-end with 100 bp reads on an Illumina HiSeq2000. Regarding the original processing steps: SOAPnuke was used to process the raw data, with reads discarded if the reads contained adapters or uncalled bases, had a mean Phred below 15, or lacked an exact constant-primer or identifier match. High-quality paired reads were merged with COPE v1.2.5, and unique nucleotide sequences were defined as clonotypes. MiTCR v1.1 was used to align the clonotypes against IMGT TRBV, TRBD and TRBJ reference segments. Only V-J combinations with frequency above 0.0001, covering 99.2% of repertoires, were analysed. A TCS score was defined as the ratio between F50 (clonal expansion) and ExV (chaos), using BLOSUM62-based TCRdist between CDR3 peptides within each V-J. Welch's t-statistics and random forest reduced fewer than 600 V-J features to roughly 13, which were used in a naive Bayes classifier (R e1071). The public reads were reanalyzed by TCRdb: fastp trimming at Q25, MiXCR alignment, in-frame beta chains only. Rows are combined by CDR3 protein, so each entry shows the most common genes and DNA. TCRdb, not the original authors, processed these V and J calls. The sample records hundreds of thousands of distinct CDR3 sequences, 24% of which are singletons. Approximately 11% of the sample is in the top ten clones.

Ophthalmopathy patients had moderately to severely active disease, with a Clinical Activity Score of 3 or more, a NOSPECS grade of 4 or more, and a disease duration of less than 3 months. The study excluded patients with uncontrolled infections, other autoimmune diseases, pregnancy or lactation. Clinical symptoms, serum thyroxine and TRAb, thyroid ultrasound, and orbital computed tomography formed the basis for the diagnoses. PBMCs were separated from roughly 10 ml of fresh peripheral blood using Ficoll-Paque density gradient centrifugation. Total RNA was extracted with Trizol reagent, and quality was checked on an Agilent 2100 Bioanalyzer. Reading the germline V gene gives CDR1 MNHNS and CDR2 SASEGT. From the cysteine up to the phenylalanine, the CDR3 has a length of 12 residues. Of the read, only the CDR3 DNA is kept; its 36 bases are in frame from base 1.

This TCR came from a woman in her 30s with Graves' ophthalmopathy. The sequencing input was blood. The chain is made from TRBV6-1 and TRBJ1-1, with no D gene named confidently. The DNA is as follows: TGTGCCAAAAGGCAGTCCAACACTGAAGCTCTCTTT. This translates into CAKRQSNTEALF.